These T cell receptor beta chains were read from a single sample in a study of blood T cell repertoires in COVID-19. This table comes from immunoSEQ multiplex PCR, and its TCRdb copy is limited to in-frame clones, with some not included. In the table there are over 150,000 clones, 85% to 95% of which are singletons. Sequencing input: peripheral blood. Every receptor here comes from a man aged 50 to 59 with acute or convalescent COVID-19. CDR3s include the opening cysteine and the closing phenylalanine or tryptophan. A D gene is named only where the DNA matches it firmly. Clone size appears in some rows only: once, few, many, or a class for an expanded clone.

d_gene	v_gene	abundance	j_gene	CDR3aa	CDR3nt
.	TRBV28	few	TRBJ1-6	CASSLGQGYNNSPLHF	TGTGCCAGCAGTTTAGGGCAGGGGTATAATAATTCACCCCTCCACTTT
TRBD2	TRBV5-1	.	TRBJ2-1	CASSKSGRPNNEQFF	TGCGCCAGCAGTAAAAGCGGGAGGCCAAACAATGAGCAGTTCTTC
TRBD2	TRBV7-3	.	TRBJ2-3	CASTGGSTDTQYF	TGTGCCAGCACGGGGGGTAGCACAGATACGCAGTATTTT
.	TRBV3-1/TRBV3-2	once	TRBJ2-4	CASSQEGHLVCNIQYF	TGTGCCAGCAGCCAAGAGGGGCACCTTGTTTGTAACATTCAGTACTTC
TRBD2	TRBV6-6	.	TRBJ2-3	CASSPRAGGRTDTQYF	TGTGCCAGCAGTCCTAGGGCGGGAGGACGCACAGATACGCAGTATTTT
.	TRBV28	.	TRBJ1-6	CASSARQNSPLHF	TGTGCCAGCAGTGCCCGACAGAATTCACCCCTCCACTTT
.	TRBV28	.	TRBJ1-5	CASSQVGHQPQHF	TGTGCCAGCAGTCAGGTCGGCCACCAGCCCCAGCATTTT
TRBD1	TRBV18	.	TRBJ1-1	CASSSTGTGVQNTEAFF	TGTGCCAGCTCATCGACCGGGACAGGGGTTCAGAACACTGAAGCTTTCTTT
TRBD2	TRBV6-5	.	TRBJ2-1	CASWTSGGAIEQFF	TGTGCCAGCTGGACTAGCGGGGGGGCAATTGAGCAGTTCTTC
.	TRBV27	.	TRBJ1-5	CASSFSGDSNQPQHF	TGTGCCAGCAGTTTTTCAGGGGATAGCAATCAGCCCCAGCATTTT
.	TRBV6-2/TRBV6-3	.	TRBJ1-1	CASSYDRRNTEAFF	TGTGCCAGCAGTTACGACAGGAGGAACACTGAAGCTTTCTTT
.	TRBV29-1	.	TRBJ2-5	CSVRYLQETQYF	TGCAGCGTTCGATACTTACAAGAGACCCAGTACTTC
.	TRBV7-8	.	TRBJ2-7	CASSPTGRHSHEQYF	TGTGCCAGCAGCCCCACAGGACGTCACTCTCACGAGCAGTACTTC
TRBD1	TRBV10-3	.	TRBJ1-1	CAISESPGGVTEAFF	TGTGCCATCAGTGAGTCGCCAGGGGGCGTCACTGAAGCTTTCTTT
TRBD2	TRBV7-3	.	TRBJ2-3	CASSSWGGLAATDTQYF	TGTGCCAGCAGCTCCTGGGGTGGACTAGCGGCGACAGATACGCAGTATTTT
TRBD1	TRBV28	.	TRBJ1-5	CASSFLVRGVHQPQHF	TGTGCCAGCAGTTTTCTGGTCAGGGGGGTCCATCAGCCCCAGCATTTT
.	TRBV7-2	.	TRBJ1-1	CASREGRDTEAFF	TGTGCCAGCAGGGAGGGCCGGGACACTGAAGCTTTCTTT
TRBD2	TRBV29-1	.	TRBJ2-2	CSAEVAGEWAGELFF	TGCAGCGCGGAAGTAGCGGGAGAATGGGCCGGGGAGCTGTTTTTT